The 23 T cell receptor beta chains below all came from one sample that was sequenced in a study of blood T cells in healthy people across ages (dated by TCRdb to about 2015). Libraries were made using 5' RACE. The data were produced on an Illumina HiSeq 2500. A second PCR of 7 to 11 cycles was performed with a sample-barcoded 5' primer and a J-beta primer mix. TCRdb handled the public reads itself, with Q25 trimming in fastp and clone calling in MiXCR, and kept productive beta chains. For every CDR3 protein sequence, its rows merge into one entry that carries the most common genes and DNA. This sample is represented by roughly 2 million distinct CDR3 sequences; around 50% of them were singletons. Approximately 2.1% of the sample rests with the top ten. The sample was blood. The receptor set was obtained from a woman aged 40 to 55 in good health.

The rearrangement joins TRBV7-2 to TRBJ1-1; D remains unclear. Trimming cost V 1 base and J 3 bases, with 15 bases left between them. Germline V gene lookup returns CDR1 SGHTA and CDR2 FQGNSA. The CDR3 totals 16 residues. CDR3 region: CASSLVGWVVDTEAFF. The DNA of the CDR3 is TGTGCCAGCAGCTTAGTGGGGTGGGTTGTTGACACTGAAGCTTTCTTT.

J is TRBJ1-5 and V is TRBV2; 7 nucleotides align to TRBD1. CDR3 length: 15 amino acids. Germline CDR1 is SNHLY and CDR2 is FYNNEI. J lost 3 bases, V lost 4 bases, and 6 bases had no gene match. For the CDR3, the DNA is TGTGCCAGCAGTGCCGGGACAGCTCCCAATCAGCCCCAGCATTTT. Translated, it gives CASSAGTAPNQPQHF. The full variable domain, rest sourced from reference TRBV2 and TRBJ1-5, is EPEVTQTPSHQVTQMGQEVILRCVPISNHLYFYWYRQILGQKVEFLVSFYNNEISEKSEIFDDQFSVERPDGSNFTLKIRSTKLEDSAMYFCASSAGTAPNQPQHFGDGTRLSIL.

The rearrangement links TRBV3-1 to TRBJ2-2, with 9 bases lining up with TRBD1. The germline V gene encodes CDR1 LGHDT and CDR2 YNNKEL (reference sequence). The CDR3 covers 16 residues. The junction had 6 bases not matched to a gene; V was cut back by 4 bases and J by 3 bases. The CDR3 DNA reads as TGTGCCAGCAGCCTCACAGGGGGCAAGGACACCGGGGAGCTGTTTTTT. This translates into CASSLTGGKDTGELFF.

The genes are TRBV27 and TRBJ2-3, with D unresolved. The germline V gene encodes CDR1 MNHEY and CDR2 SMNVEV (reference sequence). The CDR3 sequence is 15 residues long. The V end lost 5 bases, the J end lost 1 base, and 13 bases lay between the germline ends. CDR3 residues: CASSNPSDGTDTQYF. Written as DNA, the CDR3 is TGTGCCAGCAGTAACCCATCTGACGGCACAGATACGCAGTATTTT.

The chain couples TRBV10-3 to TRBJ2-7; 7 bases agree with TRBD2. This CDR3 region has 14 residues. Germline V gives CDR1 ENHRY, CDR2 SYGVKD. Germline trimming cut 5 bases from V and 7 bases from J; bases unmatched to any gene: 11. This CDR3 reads CAISQRGDNNEQYF. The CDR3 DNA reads TGTGCCATCAGTCAGCGGGGAGATAACAATGAGCAGTACTTC.

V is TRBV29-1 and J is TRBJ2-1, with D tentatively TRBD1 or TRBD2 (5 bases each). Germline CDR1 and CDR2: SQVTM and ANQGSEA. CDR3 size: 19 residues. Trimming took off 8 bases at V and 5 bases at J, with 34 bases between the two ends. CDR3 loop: CSPVGPGRWGEGRNNEQFF. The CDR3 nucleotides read TGCAGCCCCGTGGGGCCGGGACGGTGGGGAGAAGGGCGAAACAATGAGCAGTTCTTC.

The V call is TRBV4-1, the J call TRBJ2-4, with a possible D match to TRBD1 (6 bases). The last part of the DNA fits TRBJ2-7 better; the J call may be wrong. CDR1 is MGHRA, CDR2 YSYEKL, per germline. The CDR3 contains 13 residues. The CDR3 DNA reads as TGCGCCAGCAGCCAAGGACAGGCGGACGAGCAGTACTTC. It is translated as CASSQGQADEQYF.

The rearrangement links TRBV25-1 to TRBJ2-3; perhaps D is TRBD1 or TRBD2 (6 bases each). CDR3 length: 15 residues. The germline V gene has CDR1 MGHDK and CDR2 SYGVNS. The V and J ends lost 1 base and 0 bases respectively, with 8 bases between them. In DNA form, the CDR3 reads TGTGCCAGCAGTGAATGGGGGGCTAGCACAGATACGCAGTATTTT. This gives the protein CASSEWGASTDTQYF.

CDR3 protein: CASSANPGQGTNEQFF. DNA of the CDR3: TGCGCCAGCAGCGCAAATCCGGGACAGGGGACCAATGAGCAGTTCTTC. V is TRBV5-1 and J is TRBJ2-1; 10 bases are a match to TRBD1. Germline lookup yields CDR1 SGHRS and CDR2 YFSETQ. The CDR3 sequence is 16 residues long. With 4 bases clipped from V and 6 bases from J, the junction kept 10 bases outside the gene matches. The complete variable domain, with remaining parts taken from reference TRBV5-1 and TRBJ2-1, reads KAGVTQTPRYLIKTRGQQVTLSCSPISGHRSVSWYQQTPGQGLQFLFEYFSETQRNKGNFPGRFSGRQFSNSRSEMNVSTLELGDSALYLCASSANPGQGTNEQFFGPGTRLTVL.

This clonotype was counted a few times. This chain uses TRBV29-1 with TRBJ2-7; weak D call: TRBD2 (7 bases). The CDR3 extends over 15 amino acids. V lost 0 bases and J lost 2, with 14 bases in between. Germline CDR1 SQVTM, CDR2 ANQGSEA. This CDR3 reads CSVEDRGAPTYEQYF. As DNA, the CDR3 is TGCAGCGTTGAAGATCGGGGGGCCCCAACCTACGAGCAGTACTTC.

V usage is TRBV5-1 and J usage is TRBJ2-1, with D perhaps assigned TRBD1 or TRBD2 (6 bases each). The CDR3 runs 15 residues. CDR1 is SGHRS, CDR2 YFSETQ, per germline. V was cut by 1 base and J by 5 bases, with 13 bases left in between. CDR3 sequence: CASSLYLGGNNEQFF. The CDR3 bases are TGCGCCAGCAGCTTGTACTTAGGGGGGAACAATGAGCAGTTCTTC.

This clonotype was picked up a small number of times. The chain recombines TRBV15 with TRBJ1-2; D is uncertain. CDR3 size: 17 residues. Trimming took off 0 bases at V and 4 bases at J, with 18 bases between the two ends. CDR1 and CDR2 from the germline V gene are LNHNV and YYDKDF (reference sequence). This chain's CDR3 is CATSRDLGPSGFYGYTF. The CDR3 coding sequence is TGTGCCACCAGCAGAGACCTCGGACCCTCCGGATTCTATGGCTACACCTTC.

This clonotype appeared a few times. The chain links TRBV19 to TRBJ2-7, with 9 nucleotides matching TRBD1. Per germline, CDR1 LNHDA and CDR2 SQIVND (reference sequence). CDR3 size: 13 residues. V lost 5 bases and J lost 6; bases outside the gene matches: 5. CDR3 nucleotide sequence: TGTGCCAGTAGTCTCCGGGACAGGGTCGAGCAGTACTTC. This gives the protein CASSLRDRVEQYF. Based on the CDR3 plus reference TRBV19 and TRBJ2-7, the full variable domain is DGGITQSPKYLFRKEGQNVTLSCEQNLNHDAMYWYRQDPGQGLRLIYYSQIVNDFQKGDIAEGYSVSREKKESFPLTVTSAQKNPTAFYLCASSLRDRVEQYFGPGTRLTVT.

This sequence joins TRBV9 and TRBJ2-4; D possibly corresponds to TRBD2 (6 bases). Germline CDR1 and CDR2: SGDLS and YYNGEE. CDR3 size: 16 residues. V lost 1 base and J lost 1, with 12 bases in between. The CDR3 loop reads CASSVLPGVAKNIQYF. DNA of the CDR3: TGTGCCAGCAGCGTATTACCGGGGGTGGCCAAAAACATTCAGTACTTC. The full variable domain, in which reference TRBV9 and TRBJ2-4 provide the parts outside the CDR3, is DSGVTQTPKHLITATGQRVTLRCSPRSGDLSVYWYQQSLDQGLQFLIQYYNGEERAKGNILERFSAQQFPDLHSELNLSSLELGDSALYFCASSVLPGVAKNIQYFGAGTRLSVL.

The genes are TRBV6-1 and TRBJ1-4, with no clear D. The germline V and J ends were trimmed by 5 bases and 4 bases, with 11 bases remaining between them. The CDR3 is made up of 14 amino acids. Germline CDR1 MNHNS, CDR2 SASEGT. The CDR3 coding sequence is TGTGCCAGCAGTCCTAGGAGGTATAATGAAAAACTGTTTTTT. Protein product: CASSPRRYNEKLFF.

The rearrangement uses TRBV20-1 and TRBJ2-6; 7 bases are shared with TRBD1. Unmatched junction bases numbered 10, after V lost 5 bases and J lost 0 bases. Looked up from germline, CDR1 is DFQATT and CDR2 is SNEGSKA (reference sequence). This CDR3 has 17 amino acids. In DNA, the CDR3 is TGCAGTGCTCTCTTGGGGACAGCAGACTCTGGGGCCAACGTCCTGACTTTC. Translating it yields CSALLGTADSGANVLTF.

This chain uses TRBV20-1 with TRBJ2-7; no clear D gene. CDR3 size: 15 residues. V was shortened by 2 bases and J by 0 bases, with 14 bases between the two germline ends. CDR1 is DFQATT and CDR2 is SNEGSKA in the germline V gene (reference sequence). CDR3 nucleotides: TGCAGTGCTAGATACGCAAGGGCCACCTCCTACGAGCAGTACTTC. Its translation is CSARYARATSYEQYF.

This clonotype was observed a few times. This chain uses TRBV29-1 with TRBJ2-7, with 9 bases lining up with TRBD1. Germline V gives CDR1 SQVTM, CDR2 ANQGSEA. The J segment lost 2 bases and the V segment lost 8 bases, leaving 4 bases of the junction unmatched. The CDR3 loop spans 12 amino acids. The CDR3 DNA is TGCAGCACCCGGACAGGGGCCTACGAGCAGTACTTC. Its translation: CSTRTGAYEQYF.

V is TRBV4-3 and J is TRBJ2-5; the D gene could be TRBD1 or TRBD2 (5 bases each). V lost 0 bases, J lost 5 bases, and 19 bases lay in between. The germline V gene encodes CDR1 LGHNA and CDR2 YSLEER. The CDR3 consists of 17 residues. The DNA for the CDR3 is TGCGCCAGCAGCCAAGATTTTTTATCCGGGGCCGGGGAGACCCAGTACTTC. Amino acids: CASSQDFLSGAGETQYF.

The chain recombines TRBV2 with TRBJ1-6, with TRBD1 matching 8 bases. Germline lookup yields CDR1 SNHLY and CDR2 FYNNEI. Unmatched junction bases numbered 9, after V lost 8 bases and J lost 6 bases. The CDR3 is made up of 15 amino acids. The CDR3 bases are TGTGCCAGCCAAGGGCCGGGACAGGTTAATTCACCCCTCCACTTT. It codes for CASQGPGQVNSPLHF.

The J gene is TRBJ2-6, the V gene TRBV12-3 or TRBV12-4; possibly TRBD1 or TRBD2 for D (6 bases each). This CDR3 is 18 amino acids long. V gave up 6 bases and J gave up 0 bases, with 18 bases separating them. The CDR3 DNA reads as TGTGCCAGCAGCCCCAGTGGGGGGCCGCGCTCTGGGGCCAACGTCCTGACTTTC. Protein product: CASSPSGGPRSGANVLTF.

The CDR3 nucleotides are TGCGCCAGCAGTGCCCACGGGACCCAGTACTTC. It is translated as CASSAHGTQYF. The rearrangement links TRBV10-1 to TRBJ2-5; no clear D. V was shortened by 4 bases and J by 7 bases, with 7 bases between the two germline ends. The CDR3 extends over 11 amino acids. Per germline, CDR1 WNHNN and CDR2 SYGVQD (reference sequence).

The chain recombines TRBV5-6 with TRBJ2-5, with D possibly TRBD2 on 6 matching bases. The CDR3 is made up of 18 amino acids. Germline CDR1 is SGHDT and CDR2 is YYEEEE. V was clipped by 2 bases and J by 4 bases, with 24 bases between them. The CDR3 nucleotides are TGTGCCAGCAGCTTCCCGGGGGACCCCGCCTTTCCAAGAGAGACCCAGTACTTC. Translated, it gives CASSFPGDPAFPRETQYF.